Following are 28 T cell receptor beta chains from one sample sequenced in a study of a mutant IDH1 vaccine in newly diagnosed glioma. TCRdb's copy holds only in-frame clones and misses some; the assay was immunoSEQ multiplex PCR. This table holds roughly 76,000 clones, approximately 85% found once. These receptors' targets are unknown. Described time point: week 23, last vaccination. Each dose delivered 300 ug of mutant IDH1 20-mer peptide subcutaneously with imiquimod. Specimen: PBMCs, collected from a glioma patient whose treatment included an IDH1 peptide vaccine. The receptor set was obtained from a man between 25 and 39 years old with glioma. Some clones in this sample may be carry-over from other donors' samples.

This chain uses TRBV7-3 with TRBJ2-2, with unresolved D. V lost 4 bases to trimming and J lost 7 bases, with 16 bases between them. CDR1 and CDR2 from the germline V gene are SGHTA and FQGTGA. The CDR3 totals 15 residues. As DNA, the CDR3 is TGTGCCAGCAGCTCTATTTTCGACGGGTACGGGGAGCTGTTTTTT. Residues: CASSSIFDGYGELFF.

This clone was seen a single time. This sequence joins TRBV7-9 and TRBJ1-2, with D possibly being TRBD1 (6 bases). The CDR3 runs 12 residues. CDR1 is SEHNR and CDR2 is FQNEAQ in the germline V gene (reference sequence). V gave up 5 bases and J gave up 8 bases, with 12 bases separating them. CDR3 residues: CASSPAGDGYTF. For the CDR3, the DNA is TGTGCCAGCAGCCCAGCAGGGGACGGCTACACCTTC. Together with reference TRBV7-9 and TRBJ1-2, the CDR3 gives the full variable domain: DTGVSQNPRHKITKRGQNVTFRCDPISEHNRLYWYRQTLGQGPEFLTYFQNEAQLEKSRLLSDRFSAERPKGSFSTLEIQRTEQGDSAMYLCASSPAGDGYTFGSGTRLTVV.

This chain joins TRBV5-4 and TRBJ2-1, with 9 bases matching TRBD1. CDR3 length: 16 residues. The J segment lost 4 bases and the V segment lost 4 bases, leaving 9 bases of the junction unmatched. CDR1 SGHNT and CDR2 YYREEE come from the germline V gene (reference sequence). The CDR3 bases are TGTGCCAGCAGCCCCCCCCGACAGGGGGAATACAATGAGCAGTTCTTC. It specifies CASSPPRQGEYNEQFF.

In regard to this clone: This CDR3 is also generated by other DNA sequences in the sample. This chain uses TRBV5-1 with TRBJ1-1; D gene ambiguous. This CDR3 spans 13 amino acids. The germline CDR1 and CDR2 sequences are SGHRS and YFSETQ. V lost 4 bases and J 1 base, leaving 8 bases between the germline ends. In nucleotides, the CDR3 is TGCGCCAGCAGCCTGGACCCGAACACTGAAGCTTTCTTT. This encodes CASSLDPNTEAFF.

This chain links TRBV9 with TRBJ2-3; D is possibly TRBD2 (6 bases). Trimming took 0 bases from V and 6 from J, leaving 17 bases between them. The germline gives CDR1 SGDLS, CDR2 YYNGEE. This CDR3 contains 16 residues. CDR3 loop: CASSVDSGNRADTQYF. For the CDR3, the DNA is TGTGCCAGCAGCGTAGATAGCGGAAACCGGGCGGATACGCAGTATTTT.

The chain is built from TRBV5-1 and TRBJ1-1; 7 nucleotides line up with TRBD1. The J segment lost 0 bases and the V segment lost 5 bases, leaving 4 bases of the junction unmatched. This CDR3 has 14 residues. Germline loops: CDR1 SGHRS, CDR2 YFSETQ. Written as DNA, the CDR3 is TGCGCCAGCAGGGGACAGCCGTTGAACACTGAAGCTTTCTTT. This codes for CASRGQPLNTEAFF.

In DNA form, the CDR3 reads TGTGCCAGCAGTTTGCCCGTGGGCGAGCAGTACTTC. Its protein product is CASSLPVGEQYF. The chain carries TRBV6-1 and TRBJ2-7; D unclear. The CDR3 spans 12 residues. Germline V gene data show CDR1 as MNHNS and CDR2 as SASEGT. V gave up 5 bases and J gave up 6 bases, with 11 bases separating them.

This clone has a count of ten or more. Additional DNA sequences in this sample encode the identical CDR3. The rearrangement uses TRBV10-3 and TRBJ1-1; D is perhaps TRBD1 (5 bases). The CDR3 totals 13 residues. Germline CDR1 is ENHRY and CDR2 is SYGVKD. With 7 bases removed from V and 1 base from J, the gap between germline ends came to 10 bases. Here the CDR3 reads CAINVGGNTEAFF. The CDR3 DNA is TGTGCCATCAACGTCGGGGGGAACACTGAAGCTTTCTTT.

This clone was seen only a few times. The chain has TRBV30 and TRBJ1-1, with TRBD1 matching 7 bases. CDR1 is GTSNPN, CDR2 SVGIG, per germline (reference sequence). The junction had 3 bases not matched to a gene; V was cut back by 1 base and J by 1 base. The CDR3 spans 14 residues. CDR3 nucleotides: TGTGCCTGGAGTGGGGACAGAAGGAACACTGAAGCTTTCTTT. It is translated as CAWSGDRRNTEAFF.

The chain links TRBV7-2 to TRBJ1-6, with D hard to call. This CDR3 comprises 14 residues. V was cut by 7 bases and J by 8 bases, with 15 bases left in between. In germline, CDR1 is SGHTA, CDR2 FQGNSA. The CDR3 DNA reads TGTGCCAGCACCCCCCCCCGGAGGCATTCACCCCTCCACTTT. Its protein is CASTPPRRHSPLHF.

This chain connects TRBV5-4 to TRBJ2-2, with D perhaps TRBD1 or TRBD2 (7 bases each). This CDR3 is built from 16 residues. From germline, CDR1 is SGHNT and CDR2 YYREEE (reference sequence). The V end lost 3 bases, the J end lost 1 base, and 13 bases lay between the germline ends. CDR3 sequence reads: CASSSSRGGNTGELFF. The CDR3 coding sequence is TGTGCCAGCAGCTCAAGCAGGGGGGGGAACACCGGGGAGCTGTTTTTT.

The rearrangement uses TRBV30 and TRBJ2-3; D tentatively reads TRBD1 or TRBD2 (6 bases each). Per germline, CDR1 GTSNPN and CDR2 SVGIG (reference sequence). V was pared by 8 bases and J by 1 base, with 13 bases between. The CDR3 is 13 residues long. This CDR3 is CANQRGGTDTQYF. The CDR3 nucleotides read TGTGCCAACCAAAGGGGGGGCACAGATACGCAGTATTTT. Filled out from reference TRBV30 and TRBJ2-3, the complete variable domain reads SQTIHQWPATLVQPVGSPLSLECTVEGTSNPNLYWYRQAAGRGLQLLFYSVGIGQISSEVPQNLSASRPQDRQFILSSKKLLLSDSGFYLCANQRGGTDTQYFGPGTRLTVL.

This clone was seen just once. The V gene is TRBV21-1, the J gene TRBJ2-5; the table's D call, TRBD2, has no DNA check behind it. TRBV21-1 is given as a pseudogene. The CDR3 has 16 residues. Here the CDR3 DNA reads TGTGCCAGCAGCAAAGAATCGGGAGCGACGCAAGAGACCCAGTACTTC. Translated, it gives CASSKESGATQETQYF.

This clone was seen only once. The V gene is TRBV13, the J gene TRBJ1-1; D perhaps matches TRBD1 (6 bases). Per the germline V gene, CDR1 is PRHDT and CDR2 is FYEKMQ (reference sequence). This CDR3 is 12 amino acids long. The germline V and J ends were trimmed by 10 bases and 8 bases, with 17 bases remaining between them. The CDR3, as DNA: TGTGCCACCAGTGATTTGGGGACAGAAGCTTTCTTT. This gives the protein CATSDLGTEAFF.

This chain uses TRBV30 with TRBJ1-1; tentatively, D is TRBD1 (5 bases). This CDR3 has 11 amino acids. Trimming pared 4 bases from V and 4 bases from J, leaving 7 bases between. Germline V gene sequence: CDR1 GTSNPN, CDR2 SVGIG (reference sequence). CDR3 DNA sequence: TGTGCCTGGACGAGGGGCACTGAAGCTTTCTTT. Its protein product is CAWTRGTEAFF.

The V gene is TRBV7-3, the J gene TRBJ2-2; weak D call: TRBD2 (7 bases). The CDR3 covers 15 residues. The ends were cut back, 5 bases at V and 3 bases at J, with 13 bases in the middle. The germline V gene has CDR1 SGHTA and CDR2 FQGTGA. This CDR3 reads CASSLTGGHTGELFF. The CDR3 region has the DNA TGTGCCAGCAGCCTCACCGGGGGGCACACCGGGGAGCTGTTTTTT.

The gene calls are TRBV28 and TRBJ1-3; TRBD1 is a possible D gene (5 bases). With 5 bases removed from V and 4 bases from J, the gap between germline ends came to 21 bases. Per the germline V gene, CDR1 is MDHEN and CDR2 is SYDVKM. The length of the CDR3 is 17 residues. The CDR3 region is CASSLPTSLGDGNTIYF. The CDR3 coding sequence is TGTGCCAGCAGTCTCCCGACCTCGTTAGGGGACGGAAACACCATATATTTT.

This clone was seen only once. J is TRBJ2-4 and V is TRBV2; perhaps TRBD2 as D (6 bases). Per germline, CDR1 SNHLY and CDR2 FYNNEI. The CDR3 length is 12 residues. With 6 bases removed from V and 6 bases from J, the gap between germline ends came to 9 bases. This chain's CDR3 is CASRDYINIQYF. CDR3 DNA: TGTGCCAGCAGGGACTATATAAACATTCAGTACTTC.

This clone was seen more than once but under ten times. This sequence joins TRBV2 and TRBJ2-3; D gene uncertain. CDR3 length: 14 residues. V dropped 7 bases and J dropped 0 bases, with 11 bases sitting between them. The V gene's germline CDR1 is SNHLY and CDR2 FYNNEI. CDR3 residues: CASITQYSTDTQYF. The CDR3 nucleotides are TGTGCCAGCATAACGCAATATAGCACAGATACGCAGTATTTT.

In nucleotides, the CDR3 is TGTGCCAGCAGACCCGGCGGGGGTCGGTATGGCTACACCTTC. Its protein product is CASRPGGGRYGYTF. The gene calls are TRBV7-9 and TRBJ1-2; possible D gene TRBD1, 5 bases. From germline, CDR1 is SEHNR and CDR2 FQNEAQ (reference sequence). V was pared by 6 bases and J by 5 bases, with 16 bases between. CDR3 size: 14 residues.

The V call is TRBV28, the J call TRBJ1-5; 10 bases map to TRBD1. V was pared by 5 bases and J by 0 bases, with 4 bases of the junction left unmatched. The CDR3 runs to 16 residues. Germline CDR1 MDHEN, CDR2 SYDVKM. The CDR3 here is CASSPWTGGSNQPQHF. The CDR3 bases are TGTGCCAGCAGTCCCTGGACAGGGGGTAGCAATCAGCCCCAGCATTTT.

The chain has TRBV5-1 and TRBJ2-2, with no clear D. V gave up 1 base and J gave up 3 bases, with 10 bases separating them. In germline, CDR1 is SGHRS, CDR2 YFSETQ. This CDR3 spans 15 amino acids. CDR3: CASSLLSRYTGELFF. CDR3 bases: TGCGCCAGCAGCTTGTTGTCCAGATACACCGGGGAGCTGTTTTTT.

V gene TRBV23-1 combines with J gene TRBJ1-1, with D perhaps TRBD1 (6 bases). TRBV23-1 is filed as an ORF, its function uncertain. V was trimmed by 2 bases and J by 1 base, leaving 17 bases between them. There are 17 residues in the CDR3. The chain's CDR3 is CASSQGLDRISNTEAFF. The CDR3 DNA reads TGCGCCAGCAGTCAAGGGTTGGACAGAATTTCGAACACTGAAGCTTTCTTT.

The gene calls are TRBV28 and TRBJ2-2; D not resolved. Germline CDR1 and CDR2: MDHEN and SYDVKM. CDR3 length: 13 residues. The germline V and J ends were trimmed by 4 bases and 3 bases, with 6 bases remaining between them. The CDR3 nucleotides are TGTGCCAGCAGTTGGGGTTACACCGGGGAGCTGTTTTTT. It codes for CASSWGYTGELFF.

As regards this clone: This sample includes further DNA sequences coding for the same CDR3. V gene TRBV18 combines with J gene TRBJ1-1, with a possible D match to TRBD1 (5 bases). CDR3 size: 14 residues. From germline, CDR1 is KGHSH and CDR2 LQKENI. Trimming removed 2 bases from V and 1 base from J, with 8 bases in between. This CDR3 reads CASSPGGSNTEAFF. CDR3 DNA sequence: TGTGCCAGCTCACCAGGGGGTTCGAACACTGAAGCTTTCTTT.

CDR3 sequence (DNA): TGTGCCTGGGGGACACTGCGGGGCTATGGCTACACCTTC. It translates to CAWGTLRGYGYTF. The chain links TRBV30 to TRBJ1-2; tentatively, D is TRBD1 (6 bases). Germline assignment: CDR1 GTSNPN and CDR2 SVGIG (reference sequence). The CDR3 totals 13 residues. Trimming stripped 5 bases from V and 4 bases from J, with 14 bases between.

The V gene is TRBV19, the J gene TRBJ1-1; 11 nucleotides match TRBD1. With 2 bases clipped from V and 3 bases from J, the junction kept 2 bases outside the gene matches. Germline loops: CDR1 LNHDA, CDR2 SQIVND (reference sequence). The CDR3 totals 15 residues. CDR3: CASSIPGQGDTEAFF. CDR3 in DNA: TGTGCCAGTAGTATACCGGGACAGGGGGACACTGAAGCTTTCTTT.

This sequence joins TRBV6-1 and TRBJ2-7; unclear D gene. With 6 bases removed from V and 4 bases from J, the gap between germline ends came to 16 bases. This CDR3 contains 14 residues. Germline CDR1 is MNHNS and CDR2 is SASEGT. CDR3 region: CASREPSHGYEQYF. Written as DNA, the CDR3 is TGTGCCAGCAGGGAACCTTCGCACGGATACGAGCAGTACTTC.